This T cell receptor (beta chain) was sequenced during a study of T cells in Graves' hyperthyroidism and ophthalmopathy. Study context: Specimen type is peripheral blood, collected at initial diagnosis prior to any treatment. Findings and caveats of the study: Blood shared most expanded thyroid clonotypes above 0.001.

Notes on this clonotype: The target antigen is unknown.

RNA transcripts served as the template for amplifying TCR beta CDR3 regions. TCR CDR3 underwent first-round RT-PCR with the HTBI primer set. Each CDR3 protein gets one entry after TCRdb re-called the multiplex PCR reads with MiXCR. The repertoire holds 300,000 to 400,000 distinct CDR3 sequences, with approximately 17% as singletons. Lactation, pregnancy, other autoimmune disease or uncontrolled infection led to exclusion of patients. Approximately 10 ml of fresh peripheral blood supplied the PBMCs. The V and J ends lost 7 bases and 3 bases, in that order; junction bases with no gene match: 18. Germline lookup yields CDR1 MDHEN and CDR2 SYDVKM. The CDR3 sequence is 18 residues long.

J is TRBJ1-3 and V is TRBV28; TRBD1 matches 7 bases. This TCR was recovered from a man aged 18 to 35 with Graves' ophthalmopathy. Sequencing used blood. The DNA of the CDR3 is TGTGCCAGCAACTCCCATGGGTATGGAGGGGGCTTTGGAAACACCATATATTTT. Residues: CASNSHGYGGGFGNTIYF.